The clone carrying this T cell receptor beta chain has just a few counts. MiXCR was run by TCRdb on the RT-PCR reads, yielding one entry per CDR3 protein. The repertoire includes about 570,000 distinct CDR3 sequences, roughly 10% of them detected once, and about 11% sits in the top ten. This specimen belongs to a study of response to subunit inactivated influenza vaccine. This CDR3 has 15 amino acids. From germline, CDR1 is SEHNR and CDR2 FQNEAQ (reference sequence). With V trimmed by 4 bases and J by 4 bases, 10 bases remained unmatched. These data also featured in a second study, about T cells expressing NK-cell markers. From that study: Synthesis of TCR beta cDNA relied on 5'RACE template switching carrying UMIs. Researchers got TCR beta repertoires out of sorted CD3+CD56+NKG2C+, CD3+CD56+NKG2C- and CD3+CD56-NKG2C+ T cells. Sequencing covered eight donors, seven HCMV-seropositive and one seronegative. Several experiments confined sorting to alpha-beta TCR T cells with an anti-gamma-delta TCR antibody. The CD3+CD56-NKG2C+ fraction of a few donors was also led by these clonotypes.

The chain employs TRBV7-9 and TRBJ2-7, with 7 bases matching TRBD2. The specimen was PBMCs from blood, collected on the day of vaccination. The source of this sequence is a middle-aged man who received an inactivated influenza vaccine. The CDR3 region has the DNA TGTGCCAGCAGCTCGACTAGCCTTGGGCCATACGAGCAGTACTTC. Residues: CASSSTSLGPYEQYF.